What follows are 25 T cell receptor beta chains derived from one specimen sequenced in a study of cytomegalovirus exposure and HLA in healthy donors (dated by TCRdb to about 2017). The library was built by means of the immunoSEQ multiplex PCR assay. For the multiplex PCR, a mixture combining 60 forward primers for TCR Vbeta segments and 13 reverse primers for TCR Jbeta segments was used. Held by TCRdb, this immuneACCESS table contains in-frame sequences only and omits some clones. Under half of the omission traces to an unresolved V gene where checked; the cause of the rest is unknown. The sample profile shows fewer than 120,000 clones; more than 75% of them were found once. The ten largest clones take up more than 1.5% of the sample. Sequenced: PBMCs. The receptors originated from a man aged 40-50 years in good health and CMV-seronegative.

The chain uses TRBV28 and TRBJ1-6; D might be TRBD1 (6 bases). CDR1 MDHEN and CDR2 SYDVKM come from the germline V gene. The CDR3 has 17 residues. Trimming stripped 2 bases from V and 0 bases from J, with 11 bases between. CDR3 protein: CASSLTQGSSYNSPLHF. CDR3 in DNA: TGTGCCAGCAGTTTAACCCAGGGGAGCTCCTATAATTCACCCCTCCACTTT.

V gene TRBV5-1 combines with J gene TRBJ1-2; tentatively, D is TRBD1 (5 bases). The germline CDR1 and CDR2 sequences are SGHRS and YFSETQ. The CDR3 is 14 residues long. Trimming stripped 4 bases from V and 6 bases from J, with 16 bases between. CDR3 coding DNA: TGCGCCAGCAGCCCCTCGGAGGGGCTGGATGGCTACACCTTC. Residues: CASSPSEGLDGYTF.

The chain joins TRBV29-1 to TRBJ1-1, with a weak D call TRBD1 (6 bases). This CDR3 region has 11 residues. Germline CDR1 SQVTM, CDR2 ANQGSEA. V was trimmed by 4 bases and J by 7 bases, leaving 10 bases between them. This CDR3 is CSVAGTHEAFF. The CDR3 nucleotides read TGCAGCGTTGCGGGGACACATGAAGCTTTCTTT.

This sequence joins TRBV7-6 and TRBJ1-5; D not resolved. Trimming stripped 8 bases from V and 7 bases from J, with 12 bases between. CDR1 is SGHVS and CDR2 is FNYEAQ in the germline V gene. The CDR3 contains 12 residues. In DNA, the CDR3 is TGTGCCAGCGGACTACTGGGCCAGCCCCAGCATTTT. As protein: CASGLLGQPQHF.

The rearrangement joins TRBV6-5 to TRBJ2-5; tentative D call: TRBD2 (6 bases). V was shortened by 7 bases and J by 4 bases, with 13 bases between the two germline ends. Germline loops: CDR1 MNHEY, CDR2 SVGAGI. The CDR3 is 13 residues long. The CDR3 region is CASTRRETETQYF. The CDR3 DNA reads TGTGCCAGCACCCGCCGGGAGACAGAGACCCAGTACTTC.

This chain uses TRBV28 with TRBJ1-6, with a tentative D call TRBD1 (5 bases). There are 16 residues in the CDR3. V lost 4 bases, J lost 7 bases, and 17 bases lay in between. Germline V gene sequence: CDR1 MDHEN, CDR2 SYDVKM. CDR3 coding DNA: TGTGCCAGCAGTTCGGTTCCGGACAAGAGGAATTCACCCCTCCACTTT. This translates into CASSSVPDKRNSPLHF.

The J gene is TRBJ1-5, the V gene TRBV28; tentatively, D is TRBD1 (5 bases). The V gene's germline CDR1 is MDHEN and CDR2 SYDVKM. The CDR3 runs to 15 residues. Trimming removed 4 bases from V and 0 bases from J, with 10 bases in between. The CDR3 bases are TGTGCCAGCAGTTCAGGAGGGGTTAGCAATCAGCCCCAGCATTTT. Residues: CASSSGGVSNQPQHF.

In the case of this clone: The identical CDR3 is also encoded by other nucleotide sequences in the sample. This chain joins TRBV28 and TRBJ1-5; D possibly corresponds to TRBD1 (6 bases). In germline, CDR1 is MDHEN, CDR2 SYDVKM. V lost 3 bases, J lost 7 bases, and 10 bases lay in between. The CDR3 consists of 13 residues. CDR3 amino acids: CASSFPGDQPQHF. The CDR3 DNA reads as TGTGCCAGCAGTTTCCCAGGGGACCAGCCCCAGCATTTT.

This chain uses TRBV27 with TRBJ1-4; a possible D gene is TRBD1 (6 bases). Trimming stripped 3 bases from V and 5 bases from J, with 7 bases between. CDR3 size: 13 residues. Per the germline V gene, CDR1 is MNHEY and CDR2 is SMNVEV (reference sequence). This chain's CDR3 is CASSFRGNEKLFF. The CDR3 nucleotides read TGTGCCAGCAGTTTCAGGGGAAATGAAAAACTGTTTTTT.

CDR3 sequence (DNA): TGTGCCAGCAGCGAGGTCAGGGGGCTGAATAACTATGGCTACACCTTC. Protein: CASSEVRGLNNYGYTF. The chain uses TRBV5-4 and TRBJ1-2, with 8 bases aligning to TRBD1. Germline V gene data show CDR1 as SGHNT and CDR2 as YYREEE (reference sequence). The CDR3 is 16 amino acids. V trimming: 4 bases; J trimming: 1 base; junction bases outside the gene matches: 9.

The J gene is TRBJ2-4, the V gene TRBV5-1; D possibly corresponds to TRBD1 (5 bases). In germline, CDR1 is SGHRS, CDR2 YFSETQ. The V end lost 0 bases, the J end lost 6 bases, and 7 bases lay between the germline ends. The CDR3 spans 13 residues. Here the CDR3 reads CASSLGQLNIQYF. CDR3 DNA: TGCGCCAGCAGCTTGGGACAGTTAAACATTCAGTACTTC.

The chain is built from TRBV7-2 and TRBJ2-7, with a tentative D call TRBD1 (5 bases). V lost 2 bases and J 5 bases, leaving 7 bases between the germline ends. Per germline, CDR1 SGHTA and CDR2 FQGNSA. This CDR3 has 12 residues. DNA for the CDR3: TGTGCCAGCAGCTTAAAGGGGCACGAGCAGTACTTC. Translating it yields CASSLKGHEQYF.

The chain joins TRBV6-6 to TRBJ2-3, with D perhaps matching TRBD2 (6 bases). The CDR3 is made up of 14 amino acids. The germline V gene encodes CDR1 MNHNY and CDR2 SVGAGI (reference sequence). With 4 bases removed from V and 4 bases from J, the gap between germline ends came to 12 bases. The CDR3: CASSWGDRADTQYF. The CDR3 region has the DNA TGTGCCAGCAGTTGGGGGGACCGCGCAGATACGCAGTATTTT.

The V gene is TRBV6-6, the J gene TRBJ1-3; D call uncertain. CDR1 and CDR2 from the germline V gene are MNHNY and SVGAGI (reference sequence). V lost 4 bases and J 0 bases, leaving 10 bases between the germline ends. The CDR3 is 15 residues long. The CDR3 loop is CASSSHESSGNTIYF. The CDR3 coding sequence is TGTGCCAGCAGTTCCCATGAGAGCTCTGGAAACACCATATATTTT.

The chain uses TRBV14 and TRBJ2-7; 7 bases match TRBD1. J was trimmed by 1 base and V by 6 bases; bases with no gene match: 6. CDR1 and CDR2 from the germline V gene are SGHDN and FVKESK. This CDR3 is 14 amino acids long. CDR3 residues: CASRAGTDSYEQYF. The CDR3 DNA reads TGTGCCAGCAGGGCCGGGACAGATTCCTACGAGCAGTACTTC.

The chain couples TRBV7-2 to TRBJ1-6; 10 bases are shared with TRBD1. Germline-derived CDR1 and CDR2 are SGHTA and FQGNSA. V lost 1 base, J lost 6 bases, and 3 bases stayed unmatched. The CDR3 sequence is 16 residues long. CDR3 nucleotide sequence: TGTGCCAGCAGCTTAGGAGGGACAGGGGCTAATTCACCCCTCCACTTT. Encoded protein: CASSLGGTGANSPLHF.

The chain is built from TRBV13 and TRBJ1-3; D possibly corresponds to TRBD1 (6 bases). The V gene lost 6 bases and the J gene lost 4 bases, with 13 bases spanning the gap. The CDR3 consists of 14 residues. Germline assignment: CDR1 PRHDT and CDR2 FYEKMQ (reference sequence). The CDR3 sequence is CASRSTGTGNTIYF. In nucleotides, the CDR3 is TGTGCCAGCAGATCAACAGGGACAGGAAACACCATATATTTT. The entire variable domain, with the rest obtained from reference TRBV13 and TRBJ1-3, is as follows: AAGVIQSPRHLIKEKRETATLKCYPIPRHDTVYWYQQGPGQDPQFLISFYEKMQSDKGSIPDRFSAQQFSDYHSELNMSSLELGDSALYFCASRSTGTGNTIYFGEGSWLTVV.

The chain links TRBV2 to TRBJ2-7; TRBD1 might be the D (5 bases). This CDR3 has 14 residues. Germline CDR1 and CDR2: SNHLY and FYNNEI. Trimming removed 2 bases from V and 6 bases from J, with 14 bases in between. The CDR3 DNA reads TGTGCCAGCAGTGAATTGGGGCCCCCCCTCGAGCAGTACTTC. Amino acids: CASSELGPPLEQYF.

This chain links TRBV27 with TRBJ1-1; 7 positions match TRBD1. This CDR3 is 15 amino acids long. J lost 0 bases, V lost 2 bases, and 3 bases had no gene match. CDR1 is MNHEY and CDR2 is SMNVEV in the germline V gene (reference sequence). The CDR3 is CASSLQQGLNTEAFF. The CDR3 DNA is TGTGCCAGCAGTTTACAACAGGGGTTGAACACTGAAGCTTTCTTT.

This chain joins TRBV7-9 and TRBJ1-1, with a weak D call TRBD1 (5 bases). The CDR3 covers 12 residues. The V end lost 4 bases, the J end lost 3 bases, and 6 bases lay between the germline ends. Germline CDR1 reads SEHNR; CDR2 reads FQNEAQ (reference sequence). CDR3 protein: CASSWGDTEAFF. DNA for the CDR3: TGTGCCAGCAGCTGGGGGGACACTGAAGCTTTCTTT.

V gene TRBV6-5 combines with J gene TRBJ2-1; 7 bases line up with TRBD2. Germline V gives CDR1 MNHEY, CDR2 SVGAGI. The V and J ends lost 1 base and 0 bases, in that order; junction bases with no gene match: 3. CDR3 length equals 16 residues. The CDR3 spells CASSYFSGASYNEQFF. In DNA, the CDR3 is TGTGCCAGCAGTTACTTCAGCGGGGCCTCCTACAATGAGCAGTTCTTC.

This clone was counted a few times. The chain uses TRBV5-8 and TRBJ1-5, with 7 bases identical to TRBD1. The CDR3 is 15 amino acids. V trimming: 6 bases; J trimming: 7 bases; junction bases outside the gene matches: 13. The germline gives CDR1 SGHTS, CDR2 YDEGEE. The chain's CDR3 is CASNLGTVLSQPQHF. CDR3 nucleotide sequence: TGTGCCAGCAACCTCGGGACAGTGCTCAGCCAGCCCCAGCATTTT.

This clone was found once. The chain uses TRBV18 and TRBJ1-2, with 7 bases aligning to TRBD1. The trim removed 3 bases at V and 4 bases at J, leaving 5 bases unmatched. The germline gives CDR1 KGHSH, CDR2 LQKENI. This CDR3 contains 14 residues. The CDR3 is CASSPPGGGYGYTF. The CDR3 coding sequence is TGTGCCAGCTCACCTCCAGGGGGAGGCTATGGCTACACCTTC.

The chain joins TRBV28 to TRBJ1-4, with 9 bases identical to TRBD1. V shed 8 bases, J shed 8 bases, and the junction held 12 bases outside the gene matches. The germline gives CDR1 MDHEN, CDR2 SYDVKM. There are 15 residues in the CDR3. Here the CDR3 DNA reads TGTGCCAGCGTACCGGGACAGGGATCGGGGGAAAAACTGTTTTTT. Its translation is CASVPGQGSGEKLFF.

This rearrangement joins TRBV7-2 to TRBJ1-6; 7 nucleotides match TRBD1. The J segment lost 10 bases and the V segment lost 5 bases, leaving 11 bases of the junction unmatched. The CDR3 contains 15 residues. Per the germline V gene, CDR1 is SGHTA and CDR2 is FQGNSA. The CDR3 DNA reads TGTGCCAGCAGCGTGGGAAGAGGACAGGACTCACCCCTCCACTTT. Protein sequence: CASSVGRGQDSPLHF.